The T cell receptor (beta chain) under discussion was sequenced for a study of T-cell memory formation after mild COVID-19. Findings and limits, study-wide: The CD4+ clones that contracted clustered mainly within CM and EM, and the CD8+ clones concentrated in EMRA. Prior to infection, memory already included some responding clones, suggesting cross-reactive memory joined.

cDNA libraries for TCR alpha and TCR beta, carrying sample barcodes and UMIs, came from 5'RACE with constant-segment primers. In TCRdb, the 5' RACE reads were re-called with MiXCR into one record per CDR3 protein. The data contain hundreds of thousands of distinct CDR3 sequences, roughly 20% of them singletons. V lost 4 bases to trimming and J lost 0 bases, with 19 bases between them. Germline lookup yields CDR1 SEHNR and CDR2 FQNEAQ (reference sequence). The CDR3 covers 17 residues. A remark on this clonotype: Its antigen is unknown.

This receptor was taken from an adult woman who had mild COVID-19 (a few samples of this study predate the infection). Cell type and time point are not known. This chain uses TRBV7-9 with TRBJ2-7; D may be TRBD1 or TRBD2 (6 bases each). The sample consisted of PBMCs or a T cell subset sorted from them (not recorded which). The CDR3 region is CASSSGRGGGNSYEQYF. CDR3 sequence (DNA): TGTGCCAGCAGCTCGGGCAGAGGAGGGGGGAACTCCTACGAGCAGTACTTC.